This is a list of T cell receptor beta chains from one sample in a study of T cells after posttransplantation cyclophosphamide. Using immunoSEQ multiplex PCR, the repertoire was profiled, and TCRdb retains in-frame clones only, with some absent. This table holds under 40,000 clones with no singletons; the top ten claim approximately 6.7%. Sequencing was done on a sample of PBMCs. The receptors were sampled from a woman between 50 and 59 years old in good health and a related stem cell transplant donor. CDR3s include the opening cysteine and the closing phenylalanine or tryptophan. A D gene is named only where the DNA matches it firmly. Only part of the rows carry a size: once, few, many, or a class if the clone is expanded.

TRBD1	TRBV7-8	TRBJ1-1	many	CASSLAGQLNTEAFF	TGTGCCAGCAGCTTAGCGGGACAGTTGAACACTGAAGCTTTCTTT
TRBD2	TRBV4-2	TRBJ2-7	many	CASSATSTSSYEQYF	TGTGCCAGCAGCGCGACTAGCACTTCCTCCTACGAGCAGTACTTC
TRBD2	TRBV19	TRBJ2-3	many	CASSIGLAGGLGTDTQYF	TGTGCCAGTAGTATTGGACTAGCGGGAGGACTGGGCACAGATACGCAGTATTTT
NA	TRBV9	TRBJ2-2	many	CASSAPGITGELFF	TGTGCCAGCAGCGCGCCGGGGATCACCGGGGAGCTGTTTTTT
NA	TRBV10-3	TRBJ1-1	many	CAISDPGGENTEAFF	TGTGCCATCAGTGACCCCGGGGGGGAGAACACTGAAGCTTTCTTT
NA	TRBV19	TRBJ1-5	many	CASGGGGGYGQPQHF	TGTGCCAGTGGGGGGGGCGGGGGTTATGGTCAGCCCCAGCATTTT
NA	TRBV12-5	TRBJ2-3	many	CASGLGSSTDTQYF	TGTGCTAGTGGTTTGGGTAGCAGCACAGATACGCAGTATTTT
NA	TRBV18	TRBJ2-1	many	CASSPPWDYNGDEQFF	TGTGCCAGCTCACCACCGTGGGATTACAACGGGGATGAGCAGTTCTTC
TRBD1	TRBV18	TRBJ2-3	NA	CASCQGADTQYF	TGTGCCAGCTGCCAGGGGGCAGATACGCAGTATTTT
NA	TRBV6-5	TRBJ1-3	many	CASSQPGNTIYF	TGTGCCAGCAGTCAACCGGGGAACACCATATATTTT
NA	TRBV7-9	TRBJ1-4	many	CAFGGSKEKLFF	TGTGCCTTCGGCGGGTCCAAGGAAAAACTGTTTTTT
NA	TRBV27	TRBJ2-7	many	CASSEAPGGTYEQYF	TGTGCCAGCAGTGAAGCCCCGGGCGGGACCTACGAGCAGTACTTC
TRBD1	TRBV19	TRBJ2-6	many	CASRAGTGIRSGANVLTF	TGTGCCAGTAGGGCGGGGACAGGGATCCGCTCTGGGGCCAACGTCCTGACTTTC
TRBD2	TRBV6-1	TRBJ2-7	many	CASSSSGAGTYEQYF	TGTGCCAGCAGTTCGAGCGGGGCTGGGACCTACGAGCAGTACTTC
NA	TRBV5-4	TRBJ1-2	many	CASSLDGSNYGCTF	TGTGCCAGCAGCTTGGACGGCAGTAACTATGGCTGCACCTTC
NA	TRBV4-2	TRBJ2-3	many	CASSQDPRGGTDTQYF	TGTGCCAGCAGCCAAGATCCAAGGGGGGGGACAGATACGCAGTATTTT